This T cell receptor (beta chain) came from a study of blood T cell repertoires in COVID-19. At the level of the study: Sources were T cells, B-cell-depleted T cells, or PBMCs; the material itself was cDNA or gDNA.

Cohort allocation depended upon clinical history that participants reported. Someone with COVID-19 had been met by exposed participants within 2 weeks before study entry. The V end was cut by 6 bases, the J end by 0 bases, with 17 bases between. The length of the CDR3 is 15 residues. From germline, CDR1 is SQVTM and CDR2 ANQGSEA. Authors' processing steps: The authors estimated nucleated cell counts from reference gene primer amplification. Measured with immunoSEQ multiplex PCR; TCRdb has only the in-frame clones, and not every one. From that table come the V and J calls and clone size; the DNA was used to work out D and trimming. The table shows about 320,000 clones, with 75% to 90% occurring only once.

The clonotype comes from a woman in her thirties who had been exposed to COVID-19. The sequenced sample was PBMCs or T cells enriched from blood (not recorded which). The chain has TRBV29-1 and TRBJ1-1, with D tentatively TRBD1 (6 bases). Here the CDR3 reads CSVVIGGAMNTEAFF. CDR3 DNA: TGCAGCGTCGTGATAGGGGGAGCTATGAACACTGAAGCTTTCTTT.